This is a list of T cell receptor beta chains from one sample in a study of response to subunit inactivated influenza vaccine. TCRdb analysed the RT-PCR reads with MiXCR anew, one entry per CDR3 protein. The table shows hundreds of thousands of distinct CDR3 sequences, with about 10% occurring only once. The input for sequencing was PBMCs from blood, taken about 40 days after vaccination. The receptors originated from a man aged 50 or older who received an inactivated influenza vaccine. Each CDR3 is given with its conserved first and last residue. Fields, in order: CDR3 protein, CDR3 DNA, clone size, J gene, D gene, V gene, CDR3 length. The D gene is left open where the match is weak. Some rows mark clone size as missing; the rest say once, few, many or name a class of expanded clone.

CAWSGQRETQYF	TGTGCCTGGAGTGGGCAGCGGGAGACCCAGTACTTC	NA	TRBJ2-5	NA	TRBV30	12
CASSLSGGNGEQYF	TGTGCCAGCAGTTTATCGGGAGGCAATGGCGAGCAGTACTTC	NA	TRBJ2-7	TRBD2	TRBV28	14
CASSIMDSGYEQYF	TGTGCCAGTAGTATCATGGACAGTGGCTACGAGCAGTACTTC	NA	TRBJ2-7	NA	TRBV19	14
CASSQGDRTNYGYTF	TGCGCCAGCAGCCAAGGGGACAGAACTAACTATGGCTACACCTTC	NA	TRBJ1-2	TRBD1	TRBV4-1	15
CASSQVTSGGKETQYF	TGTGCCAGCAGCCAAGTAACTAGCGGGGGGAAAGAGACCCAGTACTTC	NA	TRBJ2-5	TRBD2	TRBV4-2	16
CASSGGQGPYEQYF	TGCGCCAGCAGCGGGGGACAGGGTCCCTACGAGCAGTACTTC	many	TRBJ2-7	TRBD1	TRBV5-1	14
CASSPLLQGAGETQYF	TGTGCCAGCAGCCCTTTACTGCAGGGGGCAGGAGAGACCCAGTACTTC	many	TRBJ2-5	TRBD1	TRBV9	16
CASSELLGGEAFF	TGTGCCAGCAGTGAACTTCTGGGAGGTGAAGCTTTCTTT	few	TRBJ1-1	NA	TRBV6-1	13
CSVGRRADTEAFF	TGCAGCGTGGGTCGACGGGCGGACACTGAAGCTTTCTTT	few	TRBJ1-1	NA	TRBV29-1	13
CAISDGLAGDEQFF	TGTGCCATCAGTGATGGGCTAGCGGGAGATGAGCAGTTCTTC	few	TRBJ2-1	TRBD2	TRBV10-3	14
CASNKDQLASPLHF	TGTGCCAGCAATAAGGACCAGCTGGCTTCACCCCTCCACTTT	few	TRBJ1-6	NA	TRBV2	14
CASSLVGRADGYTF	TGTGCCAGCAGCTTAGTAGGCAGGGCCGACGGCTACACCTTC	few	TRBJ1-2	NA	TRBV7-2	14
CASSLGGQGLTYEQYF	TGCGCCAGCAGCTTGGGTGGCCAGGGGTTAACCTACGAGCAGTACTTC	many	TRBJ2-7	NA	TRBV5-1	16
CASSPLSQREGLETQYF	TGTGCCAGCTCACCCTTATCCCAGCGGGAGGGCCTTGAGACCCAGTACTTC	NA	TRBJ2-5	TRBD2	TRBV18	17
CASSNQGNMNTEAFF	TGTGCCAGCAGTAACCAGGGGAACATGAACACTGAAGCTTTCTTT	NA	TRBJ1-1	NA	TRBV12-3/TRBV12-4	15
CASSQSSATNYGYTF	TGCGCCAGCAGCCAATCTTCAGCCACTAACTATGGCTACACCTTC	NA	TRBJ1-2	NA	TRBV4-3	15
CASSLGIQVINEQFF	TGCGCCAGCAGCTTGGGGATCCAGGTGATTAATGAGCAGTTCTTC	many	TRBJ2-1	NA	TRBV5-1	15
CASSLFDRRLAKNIQYF	TGTGCCAGCAGCTTGTTTGACAGGCGACTAGCCAAAAACATTCAGTACTTC	many	TRBJ2-4	NA	TRBV5-7	17
CASSFTSSGNTIYF	TGTGCCAGCAGTTTCACGTCCTCTGGAAACACCATATATTTT	few	TRBJ1-3	NA	TRBV12-3/TRBV12-4	14
CASSPTVGQGNYGYTF	TGTGCCAGCAGTCCGACCGTCGGACAGGGAAACTATGGCTACACCTTC	few	TRBJ1-2	TRBD1	TRBV12-3/TRBV12-4	16
CASSLLGEGYNEQFF	TGTGCCAGCAGTTTATTAGGGGAAGGCTACAATGAGCAGTTCTTC	few	TRBJ2-1	NA	TRBV28	15
CSVALHATNEKLFF	TGCAGCGTCGCACTTCATGCAACTAATGAAAAACTGTTTTTT	many	TRBJ1-4	NA	TRBV29-1	14
CASSAPDRASEQYF	TGTGCCAGCAGTGCTCCCGACAGGGCCTCCGAGCAGTACTTC	NA	TRBJ2-7	TRBD1	TRBV6-1	14
CASSRSLYTEAFF	TGTGCCAGCAGCCGTAGTTTATATACTGAAGCTTTCTTT	many	TRBJ1-1	NA	TRBV6-1	13
CASSLSGTADTQYF	TGTGCCAGCAGCCTTAGCGGGACTGCAGATACGCAGTATTTT	many	TRBJ2-3	TRBD2	TRBV12-3/TRBV12-4	14
CASSEVGQGAYEQYF	TGTGCCAGCAGTGAAGTAGGACAGGGGGCCTACGAGCAGTACTTC	NA	TRBJ2-7	TRBD1	TRBV6-1	15
CASSSGGIETQYF	TGTGCCAGCAGCAGCGGAGGGATTGAGACCCAGTACTTC	many	TRBJ2-5	NA	TRBV12-3/TRBV12-4	13
CASSPHEGWGEQYF	TGTGCCAGCAGTCCCCACGAAGGTTGGGGCGAGCAGTACTTC	NA	TRBJ2-7	NA	TRBV27	14
CASSLAGCF	TGCGCCAGCAGCTTGGCCGGCTGTTTT	many	TRBJ1-3	NA	TRBV5-1	9